This entry lists 20 T cell receptor beta chains sequenced from one sample in a study of technical replicates of blood from a few donors. TCRdb's table, derived via immunoSEQ multiplex PCR, lists solely in-frame clones and lacks some. The data show 70,000 to 95,000 clones, approximately 97% seen once. The sample comprised T cells isolated from PBMCs. These receptors all stem from a human donor in good health.

The gene calls are TRBV9 and TRBJ2-7, with D uncertain. Germline-derived CDR1 and CDR2 are SGDLS and YYNGEE. The CDR3 length is 12 residues. Between the trimmed V and J ends, which lost 1 base and 5 bases, there was a span of 7 bases. Written as DNA, the CDR3 is TGTGCCAGCAGCGTAACTGAAAACGAGCAGTACTTC. Translated: CASSVTENEQYF.

The CDR3 reads CASGGRATGGELFF. CDR3 DNA sequence: TGTGCCAGCGGCGGGAGGGCCACGGGCGGGGAGCTGTTTTTT. J is TRBJ2-2 and V is TRBV4-2; 9 nucleotides agree with TRBD2. CDR1 and CDR2 (germline): LGHNA, YNFKEQ. After removal of 8 bases from V and 7 bases from J, the junction contained 8 bases not matched to a gene. This CDR3 is built from 14 residues.

The chain is built from TRBV28 and TRBJ1-1; possible D gene TRBD1, 5 bases. The CDR3 covers 17 residues. V lost 4 bases to trimming and J lost 3 bases, with 21 bases between them. CDR1 and CDR2 (germline): MDHEN, SYDVKM. In DNA, the CDR3 is TGTGCCAGCAGTTATTTTACGATTAACAGGTATGACACTGAAGCTTTCTTT. It specifies CASSYFTINRYDTEAFF.

V usage is TRBV4-1 and J usage is TRBJ2-7, with 7 bases fitting TRBD1. Trimming took 0 bases from V and 2 from J; bases not matched to a gene: 4. This CDR3 comprises 15 residues. The germline V gene has CDR1 MGHRA and CDR2 YSYEKL. CDR3 protein: CASSQEVRGPYEQYF. In DNA form, the CDR3 reads TGCGCCAGCAGCCAAGAGGTGAGGGGGCCCTACGAGCAGTACTTC.

This rearrangement joins TRBV11-2 to TRBJ2-3; 9 bases agree with TRBD1. The ends lost 6 bases at V and 5 bases at J; junction bases unmatched: 6. The CDR3 contains 14 residues. The germline CDR1 and CDR2 sequences are SGHAT and FQNNGV. The CDR3 DNA is TGTGCCAGCAGTAAAAACAGGGGGCAAGATACGCAGTATTTT. Amino acids: CASSKNRGQDTQYF.

In its sample, this clone was seen once. The chain couples TRBV19 to TRBJ2-1, with 7 positions matching TRBD2. The CDR3 loop spans 17 amino acids. The V gene's germline CDR1 is LNHDA and CDR2 SQIVND (reference sequence). V lost 1 base to trimming and J lost 0 bases; unmatched junction nucleotides: 6. The CDR3 DNA reads as TGTGCCAGTAGTATAGGACTAGCAAGAAGCTCCTACAATGAGCAGTTCTTC. It codes for CASSIGLARSSYNEQFF.

This clone was seen only once. The gene calls are TRBV27 and TRBJ2-7; 11 bases agree with TRBD2. V was clipped by 3 bases and J by 7 bases; unmatched bases: 5. Germline V gene data show CDR1 as MNHEY and CDR2 as SMNVEV (reference sequence). CDR3 length: 14 residues. CDR3 nucleotide sequence: TGTGCCAGCAGTTTTGGGACTAGCGGAGATGAGCAGTACTTC. It codes for CASSFGTSGDEQYF.

The chain links TRBV5-5 to TRBJ2-6, with D possibly being TRBD2 (5 bases). Trimming cost V 1 base and J 3 bases, with 14 bases left between them. Germline loops: CDR1 SGHKS, CDR2 YYEKEE (reference sequence). The CDR3 contains 17 residues. The CDR3: CASSLNPTRSGANVLTF. CDR3 sequence (DNA): TGTGCCAGCAGCTTGAACCCAACTAGGAGTGGGGCCAACGTCCTGACTTTC.

This CDR3 reads CASSTRTGESNQPQHF. The CDR3 DNA sequence: TGTGCCAGCAGTACCCGGACAGGGGAAAGCAATCAGCCCCAGCATTTT. The V call is TRBV2, the J call TRBJ1-5, with 9 bases lining up with TRBD1. CDR3 length equals 16 residues. Unmatched junction bases numbered 6, after V lost 5 bases and J lost 1 base. Per germline, CDR1 SNHLY and CDR2 FYNNEI.

This rearrangement joins TRBV5-6 to TRBJ2-5; maybe TRBD2 (6 bases). The length of the CDR3 is 17 residues. V was cut by 1 base and J by 1 base, with 17 bases left in between. Looked up from germline, CDR1 is SGHDT and CDR2 is YYEEEE. DNA of the CDR3: TGTGCCAGCAGCTTGAAGAGGCTAGCGAATCCCCAAGAGACCCAGTACTTC. Translated, it gives CASSLKRLANPQETQYF. Combining the CDR3 with reference TRBV5-6 and TRBJ2-5 gives the whole variable domain DAGVTQSPTHLIKTRGQQVTLRCSPKSGHDTVSWYQQALGQGPQFIFQYYEEEERQRGNFPDRFSGHQFPNYSSELNVNALLLGDSALYLCASSLKRLANPQETQYFGPGTRLLVL.

This chain connects TRBV11-3 to TRBJ2-7; D is unresolved. CDR1 and CDR2 (germline): SGHNT, YENEEA. This CDR3 region has 13 residues. V lost 5 bases, J lost 7 bases, and 15 bases lay in between. The CDR3 DNA sequence: TGTGCCAGCAGCGCCCCGGGTCGGTTTGAGCAGTACTTC. It encodes CASSAPGRFEQYF.

The CDR3 reads CASSYRGLNNEQFF. The CDR3 DNA reads TGTGCCAGCAGCTACAGGGGCCTAAACAATGAGCAGTTCTTC. The V gene is TRBV27, the J gene TRBJ2-1, with 7 bases fitting TRBD1. The CDR3 runs to 14 residues. CDR1 and CDR2 from the germline V gene are MNHEY and SMNVEV (reference sequence). V lost 6 bases to trimming and J lost 5 bases; unmatched junction nucleotides: 7.

This sequence joins TRBV4-1 and TRBJ2-6; unclear D gene. The germline CDR1 and CDR2 sequences are MGHRA and YSYEKL. CDR3 size: 15 residues. Deletions cut 1 base from V and 0 bases from J, with 4 bases between. The CDR3 DNA is TGCGCCAGCAGCCAAGTGAGCTCTGGGGCCAACGTCCTGACTTTC. Amino acid sequence: CASSQVSSGANVLTF.

The rearrangement links TRBV29-1 to TRBJ2-7, with 7 positions matching TRBD1. The J segment lost 3 bases and the V segment lost 7 bases, leaving 9 bases of the junction unmatched. The germline gives CDR1 SQVTM, CDR2 ANQGSEA. This CDR3 is 13 amino acids long. The CDR3 loop reads CSADQGEGYEQYF. Here the CDR3 DNA reads TGCAGCGCTGACCAGGGGGAAGGCTACGAGCAGTACTTC.

The chain has TRBV28 and TRBJ1-2; no clear D gene. The CDR3 is 17 residues long. Trimming shortened V by 3 bases and J by 1 base, and 18 bases separated the two germline ends. CDR1 is MDHEN, CDR2 SYDVKM, per germline. DNA for the CDR3: TGTGCCAGCAGTTTCCTTAGTAATGTGGAGATTAACTATGGCTACACCTTC. As protein: CASSFLSNVEINYGYTF.

V and J are TRBV5-1 and TRBJ2-7, with D unclear. Germline CDR1 reads SGHRS; CDR2 reads YFSETQ. The CDR3 extends over 14 amino acids. Trimming stripped 0 bases from V and 3 bases from J, with 10 bases between. The CDR3 loop reads CASSLDTVFYEQYF. DNA for the CDR3: TGCGCCAGCAGCTTGGATACAGTCTTCTACGAGCAGTACTTC.

The V gene is TRBV2, the J gene TRBJ1-2; 9 bases fit TRBD1. The junction had 3 bases not matched to a gene; V was cut back by 2 bases and J by 5 bases. The length of the CDR3 is 14 residues. Germline lookup yields CDR1 SNHLY and CDR2 FYNNEI. The CDR3 DNA reads as TGTGCCAGCAGTGAAACACAGGGGGCTTATGGCTACACCTTC. Translating it yields CASSETQGAYGYTF.

This clone occurred once. V gene TRBV11-2 combines with J gene TRBJ1-5; weak D call: TRBD1 (5 bases). Germline values: CDR1 SGHAT, CDR2 FQNNGV. This CDR3 spans 14 amino acids. The V end lost 3 bases, the J end lost 7 bases, and 13 bases lay between the germline ends. The DNA of the CDR3 is TGTGCCAGCAGCTTTGGGGGGGAGTTACAGCCCCAGCATTTT. Protein sequence: CASSFGGELQPQHF.

V usage is TRBV5-4 and J usage is TRBJ2-5, with D unclear. The V end lost 4 bases, the J end lost 1 base, and 8 bases lay between the germline ends. The CDR3 runs to 13 residues. CDR1 is SGHNT, CDR2 YYREEE, per germline (reference sequence). The CDR3 DNA reads TGTGCCAGCAGCCCCCGAGTCCAAGAGACCCAGTACTTC. This codes for CASSPRVQETQYF.

Concerning this clone itself: Relative to the germline gene, one junction end is altered; a read error may explain this. The rearrangement uses TRBV7-7 and TRBJ1-1; D gene unclear. The CDR3 is 13 amino acids. Germline CDR1 and CDR2: SSHAT and FNYEAQ (reference sequence). The DNA of the CDR3 is TGTGCTAGCAGCTTTTCTAGGAACACTGAAGCTTTCTTT. Amino acid sequence: CASSFSRNTEAFF.